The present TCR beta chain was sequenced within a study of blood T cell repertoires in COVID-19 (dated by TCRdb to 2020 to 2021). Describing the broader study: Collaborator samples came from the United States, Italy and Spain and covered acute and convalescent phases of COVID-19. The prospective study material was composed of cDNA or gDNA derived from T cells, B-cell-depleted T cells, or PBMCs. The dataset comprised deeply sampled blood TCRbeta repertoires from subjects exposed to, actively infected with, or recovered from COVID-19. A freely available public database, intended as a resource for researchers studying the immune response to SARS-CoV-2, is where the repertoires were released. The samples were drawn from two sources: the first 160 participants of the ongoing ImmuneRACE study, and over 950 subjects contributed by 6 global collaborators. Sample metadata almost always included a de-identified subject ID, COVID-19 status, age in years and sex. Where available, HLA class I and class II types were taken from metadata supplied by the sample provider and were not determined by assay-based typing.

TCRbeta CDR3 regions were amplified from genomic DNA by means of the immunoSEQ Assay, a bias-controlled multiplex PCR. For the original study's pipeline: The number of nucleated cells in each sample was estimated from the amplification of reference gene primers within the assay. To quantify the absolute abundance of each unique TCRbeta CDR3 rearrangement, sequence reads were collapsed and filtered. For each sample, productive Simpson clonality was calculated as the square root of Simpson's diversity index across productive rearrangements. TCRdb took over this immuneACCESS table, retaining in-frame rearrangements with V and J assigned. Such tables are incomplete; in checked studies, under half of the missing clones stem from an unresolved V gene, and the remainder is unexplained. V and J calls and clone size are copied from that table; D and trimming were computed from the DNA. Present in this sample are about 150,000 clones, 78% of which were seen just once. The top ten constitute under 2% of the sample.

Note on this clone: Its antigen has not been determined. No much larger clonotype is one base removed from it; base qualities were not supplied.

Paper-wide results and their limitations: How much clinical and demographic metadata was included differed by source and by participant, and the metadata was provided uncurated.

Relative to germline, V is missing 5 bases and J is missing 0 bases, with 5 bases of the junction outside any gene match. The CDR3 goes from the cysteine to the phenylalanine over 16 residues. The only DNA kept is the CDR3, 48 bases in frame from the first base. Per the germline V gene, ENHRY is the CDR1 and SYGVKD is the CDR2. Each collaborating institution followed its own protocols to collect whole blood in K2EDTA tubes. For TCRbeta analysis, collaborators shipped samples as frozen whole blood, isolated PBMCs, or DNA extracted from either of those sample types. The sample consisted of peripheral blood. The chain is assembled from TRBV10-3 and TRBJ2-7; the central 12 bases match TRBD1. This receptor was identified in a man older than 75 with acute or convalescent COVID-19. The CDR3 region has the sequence CAISPGQGASSYEQYF. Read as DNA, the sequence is TGTGCCATCAGTCCGGGACAGGGGGCGAGCTCCTACGAGCAGTACTTC.